This entry lists 15 T cell receptor beta chains sequenced from one sample in a study of cytomegalovirus exposure and HLA in healthy donors. Researchers ran the PCR with 60 Vbeta and 13 Jbeta primers. Data came from immunoSEQ multiplex PCR; TCRdb stores just in-frame clones and leaves some out. The sample carries 160,000 or so clones, less than 90% recorded once. Sequencing was performed on PBMCs. Source of these receptors: a male donor in good health and CMV-seropositive.

The chain links TRBV5-8 to TRBJ2-3; TRBD1 matches at 7 bases. The CDR3 sequence is 14 residues long. V lost 2 bases, J lost 4 bases, and 4 bases stayed unmatched. Germline V CDR1 and CDR2: SGHTS, YDEGEE. The CDR3 region is CASSFDRAADTQYF. CDR3 bases: TGTGCCAGCAGCTTTGACAGGGCCGCAGATACGCAGTATTTT.

This chain uses TRBV5-8 with TRBJ1-2; 7 nucleotides line up with TRBD1. This CDR3 has 13 amino acids. Looked up from germline, CDR1 is SGHTS and CDR2 is YDEGEE. V shed 3 bases and J 8 bases; nucleotides not matched to a gene: 7. The CDR3 region has the DNA TGTGCCAGCAGCTCCTTAGACAGGGAGGGCTACACCTTC. Protein sequence: CASSSLDREGYTF.

This clone was recorded a few times. V and J are TRBV19 and TRBJ2-3; D not resolved. Germline-derived CDR1 and CDR2 are LNHDA and SQIVND (reference sequence). Trimming stripped 3 bases from V and 1 base from J, with 8 bases between. The CDR3 runs to 14 residues. This CDR3 is CASSMTKGTDTQYF. The CDR3 DNA sequence: TGTGCCAGTAGTATGACAAAAGGCACAGATACGCAGTATTTT.

V is TRBV6-5 and J is TRBJ2-5, with D perhaps TRBD2 (5 bases). Trimming took 2 bases from V and 0 from J, leaving 13 bases between them. This CDR3 is built from 16 residues. Germline V gene lookup returns CDR1 MNHEY and CDR2 SVGAGI. In nucleotides, the CDR3 is TGTGCCAGCAGTTACCCAGCGGAGAGATACCAAGAGACCCAGTACTTC. This codes for CASSYPAERYQETQYF.

The chain has TRBV2 and TRBJ1-4, with TRBD1 as a possible D gene (5 bases). The ends were cut back, 4 bases at V and 7 bases at J, with 13 bases in the middle. The length of the CDR3 is 14 residues. CDR1 is SNHLY, CDR2 FYNNEI, per germline. CDR3 in amino acids: CASSVGEVFEKLFF. The CDR3 DNA sequence: TGTGCCAGCAGTGTGGGGGAGGTCTTTGAAAAACTGTTTTTT.

This chain uses TRBV5-1 with TRBJ1-6; possible D gene TRBD1, 5 bases. Germline CDR1 and CDR2: SGHRS and YFSETQ. This CDR3 region has 14 residues. The V end lost 0 bases, the J end lost 9 bases, and 10 bases lay between the germline ends. The CDR3 loop is CASSLGQGSSPLHF. The DNA for the CDR3 is TGCGCCAGCAGCTTGGGGCAGGGAAGTTCACCCCTCCACTTT. The entire variable domain, with the rest obtained from reference TRBV5-1 and TRBJ1-6, is as follows: KAGVTQTPRYLIKTRGQQVTLSCSPISGHRSVSWYQQTPGQGLQFLFEYFSETQRNKGNFPGRFSGRQFSNSRSEMNVSTLELGDSALYLCASSLGQGSSPLHFGNGTRLTVT.

This clone was recorded once. At one boundary the junction diverges from the germline segment, which might be a read error. The rearrangement joins TRBV7-9 to TRBJ1-5; D is uncertain. From germline, CDR1 is SEHNR and CDR2 FQNEAQ (reference sequence). The CDR3 has 13 residues. CDR3 DNA: TGTTCCAGCAGCCCTGGGCAATATCAGCCCCAGCATTTT. This encodes CSSSPGQYQPQHF.

The genes are TRBV28 and TRBJ2-5, with D perhaps TRBD2 (5 bases). The CDR3 extends over 14 amino acids. V was pared by 5 bases and J by 4 bases, with 14 bases between. Germline CDR1 MDHEN, CDR2 SYDVKM. The chain's CDR3 is CASSAPSGLETQYF. CDR3 nucleotide sequence: TGTGCCAGCAGTGCTCCCTCGGGGTTAGAGACCCAGTACTTC.

This sequence joins TRBV28 and TRBJ2-5; D is possibly TRBD1 (6 bases). CDR1 is MDHEN and CDR2 is SYDVKM in the germline V gene. Trimming cost V 6 bases and J 2 bases, with 16 bases left between them. This CDR3 contains 15 residues. The CDR3 loop reads CASRASGVGQETQYF. CDR3 sequence (DNA): TGTGCCAGCAGGGCTTCAGGGGTCGGGCAAGAGACCCAGTACTTC.

This clone occurred once. This chain links TRBV4-1 with TRBJ2-7; D not certain. The CDR3 totals 14 residues. V lost 0 bases, J lost 2 bases, and 8 bases lay in between. Germline V gene sequence: CDR1 MGHRA, CDR2 YSYEKL. The CDR3 sequence is CASSQESTTYEQYF. The CDR3 DNA reads as TGCGCCAGCAGCCAAGAGAGCACTACCTACGAGCAGTACTTC.

The V gene is TRBV5-8, the J gene TRBJ1-1; 7 nucleotides line up with TRBD1. Germline V lookup: CDR1 SGHTS, CDR2 YDEGEE. V lost 1 base to trimming and J lost 0 bases; unmatched junction nucleotides: 6. This CDR3 region has 16 residues. CDR3 residues: CASSLSRGIMNTEAFF. CDR3 in DNA: TGTGCCAGCAGCTTGTCCAGGGGGATAATGAACACTGAAGCTTTCTTT. The full variable domain, completed using reference TRBV5-8 and TRBJ1-1, is EAGVTQSPTHLIKTRGQQATLRCSPISGHTSVYWYQQALGLGLQFLLWYDEGEERNRGNFPPRFSGRQFPNYSSELNVNALELEDSALYLCASSLSRGIMNTEAFFGQGTRLTVV.

This clone was found a few times. The rearrangement uses TRBV20-1 and TRBJ2-1, with a tentative D call TRBD1 (5 bases). This CDR3 spans 11 amino acids. Trimming left V 5 bases short and J 11 bases short, with 13 bases between. CDR1 and CDR2 (germline): DFQATT, SNEGSKA (reference sequence). Here the CDR3 reads CSALDGQQQFF. CDR3 DNA: TGCAGTGCTCTCGACGGACAACAGCAGTTCTTC.

This chain uses TRBV11-3 with TRBJ2-1; the D gene is possibly TRBD2 (5 bases). The germline V gene encodes CDR1 SGHNT and CDR2 YENEEA. Trimming cost V 3 bases and J 9 bases, with 9 bases left between them. CDR3 length: 12 amino acids. In nucleotides, the CDR3 is TGTGCCAGCAGCTTGACTAACGCTGAGCAGTTCTTC. Residues: CASSLTNAEQFF.

The chain joins TRBV7-2 to TRBJ2-7, with 7 bases matching TRBD2. Germline V lookup: CDR1 SGHTA, CDR2 FQGNSA. The CDR3 sequence is 15 residues long. Trimming at V came to 7 bases and at J to 0 bases, leaving 9 bases not matched to a gene. The CDR3 loop reads CASKVRDYPSYEQYF. CDR3 nucleotides: TGTGCCAGCAAAGTCCGGGACTACCCCTCCTACGAGCAGTACTTC.

The chain carries TRBV29-1 and TRBJ1-1; unclear D gene. The germline gives CDR1 SQVTM, CDR2 ANQGSEA. V lost 7 bases and J 4 bases, leaving 16 bases between the germline ends. There are 13 residues in the CDR3. The CDR3: CSAERRQGTEAFF. CDR3 in DNA: TGCAGCGCCGAAAGGCGACAAGGCACTGAAGCTTTCTTT.